This entry is about one T cell receptor beta chain. There are many counts of this clone. Its binding antigen is unknown. The sample holds no much larger clone one base away, and base qualities are not on file. The data belong to a study of metastatic and nonmetastatic thyroid tumors (dated by TCRdb to the early 2020s). Some background on the complete study: For patients with malignant and with benign thyroid disease, the researchers compared repertoires between peripheral blood samples and tumor or nodule tissue samples. What the authors observed across the whole study: In both blood and tumor samples, malignant tumors were reported to have significantly higher TCR beta diversity than benign nodules.

As encoded in the germline V gene (reference sequence), CDR1 is LNHNV while CDR2 is YYDKDF. The CDR3 spans 12 residues, from the cysteine through the phenylalanine. Of the read, only the CDR3 DNA is kept; its 36 bases are in frame from base 1. V is pared back by 5 bases and J by 7 bases, with 8 bases lying between the germline termini. None of the patients had been given any treatment before thyroid surgery. Using T-cell receptor beta sequencing, the researchers looked back retrospectively at clinical samples from patients, gathered between the early 2010s and the late 2010s. The protocol used for the library was PCR. Data came from an Illumina HiSeq 4000. The TCR beta-chain CDR3 region of each patient was profiled by high-throughput sequencing. The study's processing was this. The researchers built a classifier to tell apart papillary thyroid cancer patients with distant metastasis, based on CDR3 differences among clinicopathological groups. The Shannon index was used to measure repertoire diversity, and the Morisita-Horn index was used to measure how similar tumor and blood repertoires were. TCRdb took the public reads, trimmed them with fastp at Q25, ran MiXCR for clone calling and kept in-frame beta chains. In this record, the V and J calls reflect TCRdb's handling and not the investigators' own analysis. This sample holds about 92,000 clones; more than 12% were observed only once. The ten largest clones take up 3.6% of the sample.

The origin of this receptor is a female donor with papillary thyroid cancer or a benign thyroid nodule (not recorded which). Some clones in this sample may be carry-over from other donors' samples. Here the chain combines TRBV15 and TRBJ2-2, with the D gene not clear enough to name. The sequenced sample was blood. The encoded CDR3 is CATSGNHGELFF. The nucleotide sequence reads TGTGCCACCAGCGGAAATCACGGGGAGCTGTTTTTT.